Listed below are T cell receptor beta chains from one sample, sequenced in a study of vaccination effects on CD4 cells after COVID-19. Sequenced by immunoSEQ multiplex PCR; TCRdb stores in-frame clones only, minus some. This table has 30,000 to 40,000 clones, 72% appearing once. These receptors' antigens are unknown. Source: CD4+ T cells from PBMCs cultured with HCoV-229E spike peptides, taken after COVID-19 vaccination. Receptor source: a human donor who received a COVID-19 vaccine. Both conserved end residues are part of each CDR3. Each record gives: CDR3 protein, CDR3 DNA, J gene, clone size, V gene, D gene. D genes are given only for firm matches. A clone size is listed for some rows: how often the clone was seen (once, few, many), or a class if it is expanded.

CDR3aa: CASSHSTGTSPLHF; CDR3nt: TGTGCCAGCAGTCACTCGACAGGGACCTCACCCCTCCACTTT; j_gene: TRBJ1-6; abundance: -; v_gene: TRBV27; d_gene: TRBD1
CDR3aa: CASSVFVNTEAFF; CDR3nt: TGTGCCAGCAGCGTTTTTGTGAACACTGAAGCTTTCTTT; j_gene: TRBJ1-1; abundance: -; v_gene: TRBV9; d_gene: -
CDR3aa: CASSSQGAVNSPLHF; CDR3nt: TGCGCCAGCAGCTCACAGGGGGCAGTTAATTCACCCCTCCACTTT; j_gene: TRBJ1-6; abundance: -; v_gene: TRBV5-1; d_gene: TRBD1
CDR3aa: CASSDRGPHSGANVLTF; CDR3nt: TGTGCCAGCAGTGACAGGGGGCCACATTCTGGGGCCAACGTCCTGACTTTC; j_gene: TRBJ2-6; abundance: -; v_gene: TRBV6-2/TRBV6-3; d_gene: TRBD1
CDR3aa: CAIRDPGLASNEQFF; CDR3nt: TGTGCCATCAGGGACCCGGGACTAGCCTCCAATGAGCAGTTCTTC; j_gene: TRBJ2-1; abundance: -; v_gene: TRBV10-3; d_gene: TRBD2
CDR3aa: CATSRETSSYEQYF; CDR3nt: TGTGCCACCAGCCGGGAGACCAGCTCCTACGAGCAGTACTTC; j_gene: TRBJ2-7; abundance: few; v_gene: TRBV15; d_gene: -
CDR3aa: CASSPDSSSATNEKLFF; CDR3nt: TGTGCCAGCAGTCCGGACAGCTCTTCCGCAACTAATGAAAAACTGTTTTTT; j_gene: TRBJ1-4; abundance: -; v_gene: TRBV5-4; d_gene: -
CDR3aa: CASSRGNTGTGTFRQFF; CDR3nt: TGCGCCAGCAGCCGGGGGAACACCGGGACAGGGACTTTTCGGCAGTTCTTC; j_gene: TRBJ2-1; abundance: -; v_gene: TRBV4-1; d_gene: TRBD1
CDR3aa: CASSGAGGNQPQHF; CDR3nt: TGTGCCAGCAGTGGGGCAGGGGGCAATCAGCCCCAGCATTTT; j_gene: TRBJ1-5; abundance: -; v_gene: TRBV2; d_gene: -
CDR3aa: CASSSWKEGRGNTIYF; CDR3nt: TGTGCCAGCAGCTCCTGGAAGGAAGGACGTGGAAACACCATATATTTT; j_gene: TRBJ1-3; abundance: once; v_gene: TRBV7-6; d_gene: -
CDR3aa: CASSPRLSATNEKLFF; CDR3nt: TGTGCCAGCAGCCCTCGTTTGTCAGCAACTAATGAAAAACTGTTTTTT; j_gene: TRBJ1-4; abundance: -; v_gene: TRBV7-8; d_gene: -
CDR3aa: CASSPFGSSSYNSPLHF; CDR3nt: TGTGCCAGCAGTCCTTTCGGGAGTAGCTCCTATAATTCACCCCTCCACTTT; j_gene: TRBJ1-6; abundance: -; v_gene: TRBV2; d_gene: -
CDR3aa: CASSPPGGGNTIYF; CDR3nt: TGTGCCAGCTCACCACCCGGAGGCGGAAACACCATATATTTT; j_gene: TRBJ1-3; abundance: -; v_gene: TRBV18; d_gene: -
CDR3aa: CASSRDTRNTEAFF; CDR3nt: TGTGCCAGCAGCCGGGACACTAGGAACACTGAAGCTTTCTTT; j_gene: TRBJ1-1; abundance: once; v_gene: TRBV11-2; d_gene: -
CDR3aa: CASKRQVGDTDTQYF; CDR3nt: TGCGCCAGCAAGAGACAGGTCGGGGACACAGATACGCAGTATTTT; j_gene: TRBJ2-3; abundance: -; v_gene: TRBV5-1; d_gene: -
CDR3aa: CASSPQPLSRNEQFF; CDR3nt: TGTGCCAGCAGCCCCCAACCTCTCTCTCGCAATGAGCAGTTCTTC; j_gene: TRBJ2-1; abundance: -; v_gene: TRBV6-4; d_gene: -
CDR3aa: CASSEAGQNQNQPQHF; CDR3nt: TGTGCCAGCAGTGAAGCAGGACAAAACCAAAATCAGCCCCAGCATTTT; j_gene: TRBJ1-5; abundance: once; v_gene: TRBV6-1; d_gene: -
CDR3aa: CSVDGTSGSYNEQFF; CDR3nt: TGCAGCGTTGACGGGACTAGCGGGAGCTACAATGAGCAGTTCTTC; j_gene: TRBJ2-1; abundance: -; v_gene: TRBV29-1; d_gene: TRBD2
CDR3aa: CASSRLTENTEAFF; CDR3nt: TGTGCCAGCAGCCGATTAACGGAGAACACTGAAGCTTTCTTT; j_gene: TRBJ1-1; abundance: -; v_gene: TRBV3-1/TRBV3-2; d_gene: -
CDR3aa: CASRVQGISHNEQFF; CDR3nt: TGCGCCAGCAGGGTCCAGGGTATCTCCCACAATGAGCAGTTCTTC; j_gene: TRBJ2-1; abundance: -; v_gene: TRBV5-1; d_gene: -
CDR3aa: CASSFGGTGGRKLFF; CDR3nt: TGTGCCAGCAGTTTCGGCGGGACAGGGGGCAGGAAACTGTTTTTT; j_gene: TRBJ1-4; abundance: -; v_gene: TRBV27; d_gene: TRBD1
CDR3aa: CSVGAVGWGNYGYTF; CDR3nt: TGCAGCGTGGGGGCGGTGGGCTGGGGTAACTATGGCTACACCTTC; j_gene: TRBJ1-2; abundance: -; v_gene: TRBV29-1; d_gene: -
CDR3aa: CASSEEGSYNEQFF; CDR3nt: TGTGCCAGCAGTGAGGAGGGCTCCTACAATGAGCAGTTCTTC; j_gene: TRBJ2-1; abundance: few; v_gene: TRBV6-4; d_gene: -
CDR3aa: CASSQGRDRRNTGELFF; CDR3nt: TGTGCCAGCAGCCAAGGTCGGGACCGAAGGAACACCGGGGAGCTGTTTTTT; j_gene: TRBJ2-2; abundance: few; v_gene: TRBV14; d_gene: -
CDR3aa: CASSLMGGTNTGELFF; CDR3nt: TGTGCCAGCAGCTTAATGGGCGGAACGAACACCGGGGAGCTGTTTTTT; j_gene: TRBJ2-2; abundance: -; v_gene: TRBV7-8; d_gene: -
CDR3aa: CASSLASSTEAFF; CDR3nt: TGTGCCAGCAGCTTAGCTTCAAGCACTGAAGCTTTCTTT; j_gene: TRBJ1-1; abundance: few; v_gene: TRBV11-3; d_gene: -
CDR3aa: CASSQGQATGELFF; CDR3nt: TGTGCCAGCAGCCAGGGACAGGCCACCGGGGAGCTGTTTTTT; j_gene: TRBJ2-2; abundance: -; v_gene: TRBV7-6; d_gene: TRBD1
CDR3aa: CASSTLLQGGAGELFF; CDR3nt: TGCGCCAGCAGTACACTTCTTCAGGGGGGAGCCGGGGAGCTGTTTTTT; j_gene: TRBJ2-2; abundance: few; v_gene: TRBV10-1; d_gene: -
CDR3aa: CASRVQRFGEKLFF; CDR3nt: TGTGCCAGCAGGGTACAGCGGTTCGGGGAAAAACTGTTTTTT; j_gene: TRBJ1-4; abundance: -; v_gene: TRBV2; d_gene: -
CDR3aa: CASSKVVAVPSDYEQYF; CDR3nt: TGTGCCAGCAGCAAAGTTGTAGCGGTACCTAGTGATTACGAGCAGTACTTC; j_gene: TRBJ2-7; abundance: -; v_gene: TRBV21-1; d_gene: -
CDR3aa: CASSYLGNQPQHF; CDR3nt: TGTGCCAGCAGTTACTTGGGGAATCAGCCCCAGCATTTT; j_gene: TRBJ1-5; abundance: -; v_gene: TRBV6-6; d_gene: -
CDR3aa: CAWTSRARGNYGYTF; CDR3nt: TGTGCCTGGACGAGTAGGGCCAGGGGTAACTATGGCTACACCTTC; j_gene: TRBJ1-2; abundance: few; v_gene: TRBV30; d_gene: -
CDR3aa: CATSLRGSEKLFF; CDR3nt: TGTGCCACCAGCCTACGAGGCAGTGAAAAACTGTTTTTT; j_gene: TRBJ1-4; abundance: -; v_gene: TRBV15; d_gene: -